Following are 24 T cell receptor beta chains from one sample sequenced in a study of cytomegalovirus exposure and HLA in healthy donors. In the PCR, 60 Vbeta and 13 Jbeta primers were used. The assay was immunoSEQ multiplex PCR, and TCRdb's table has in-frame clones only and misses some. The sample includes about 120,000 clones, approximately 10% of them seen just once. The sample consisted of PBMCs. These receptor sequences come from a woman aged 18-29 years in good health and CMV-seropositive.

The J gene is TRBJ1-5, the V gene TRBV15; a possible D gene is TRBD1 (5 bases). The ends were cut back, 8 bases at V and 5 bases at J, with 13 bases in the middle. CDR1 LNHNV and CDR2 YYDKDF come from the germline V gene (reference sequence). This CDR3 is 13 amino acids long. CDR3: CATGGGEHQPQHF. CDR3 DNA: TGTGCCACCGGTGGGGGGGAGCATCAGCCCCAGCATTTT.

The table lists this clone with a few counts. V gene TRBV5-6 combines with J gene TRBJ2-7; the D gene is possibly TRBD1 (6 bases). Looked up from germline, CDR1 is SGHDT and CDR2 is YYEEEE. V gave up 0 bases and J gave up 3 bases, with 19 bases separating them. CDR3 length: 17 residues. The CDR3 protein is CASSLGSYRENFYEQYF. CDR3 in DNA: TGTGCCAGCAGCTTGGGAAGTTACAGGGAAAACTTCTACGAGCAGTACTTC.

Written as DNA, the CDR3 is TGTGCCAGCAAGGTGACAGAGCCAGAGACCGGGGAGCTGTTTTTT. Its protein is CASKVTEPETGELFF. The rearrangement links TRBV6-1 to TRBJ2-2, with D perhaps matching TRBD1 (5 bases). The CDR3 extends over 15 amino acids. Trimming took 7 bases from V and 5 from J, leaving 17 bases between them. Germline assignment: CDR1 MNHNS and CDR2 SASEGT.

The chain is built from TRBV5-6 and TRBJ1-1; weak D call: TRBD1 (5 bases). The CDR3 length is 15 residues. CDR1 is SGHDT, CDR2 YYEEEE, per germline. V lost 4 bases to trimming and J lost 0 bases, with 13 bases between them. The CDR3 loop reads CASSPGVGVNTEAFF. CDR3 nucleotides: TGTGCCAGCAGCCCGGGGGTCGGCGTGAACACTGAAGCTTTCTTT.

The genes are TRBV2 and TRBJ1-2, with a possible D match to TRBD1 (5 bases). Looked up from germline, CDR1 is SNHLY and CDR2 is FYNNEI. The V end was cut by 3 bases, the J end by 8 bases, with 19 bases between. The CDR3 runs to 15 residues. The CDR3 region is CASSDILRRDHGYTF. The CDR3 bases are TGTGCCAGCAGTGATATCCTTCGGCGGGACCACGGCTACACCTTC.

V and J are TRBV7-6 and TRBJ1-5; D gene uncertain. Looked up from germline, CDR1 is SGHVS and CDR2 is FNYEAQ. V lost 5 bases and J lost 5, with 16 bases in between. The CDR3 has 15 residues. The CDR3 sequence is CASSPYGIPDQPQHF. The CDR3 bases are TGTGCCAGCAGCCCCTACGGGATCCCCGATCAGCCCCAGCATTTT.

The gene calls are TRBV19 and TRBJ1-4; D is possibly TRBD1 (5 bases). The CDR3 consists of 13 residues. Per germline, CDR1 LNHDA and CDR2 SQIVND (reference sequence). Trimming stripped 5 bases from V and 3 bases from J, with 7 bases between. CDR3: CASSRGSNEKLFF. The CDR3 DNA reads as TGTGCCAGTAGTCGGGGGTCTAATGAAAAACTGTTTTTT.

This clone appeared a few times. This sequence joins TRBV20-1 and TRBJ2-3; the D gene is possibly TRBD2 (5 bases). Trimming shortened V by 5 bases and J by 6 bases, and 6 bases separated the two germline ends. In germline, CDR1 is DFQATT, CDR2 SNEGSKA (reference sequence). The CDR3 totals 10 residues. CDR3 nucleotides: TGCAGTGCTCAGCGGGATACGCAGTATTTT. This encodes CSAQRDTQYF.

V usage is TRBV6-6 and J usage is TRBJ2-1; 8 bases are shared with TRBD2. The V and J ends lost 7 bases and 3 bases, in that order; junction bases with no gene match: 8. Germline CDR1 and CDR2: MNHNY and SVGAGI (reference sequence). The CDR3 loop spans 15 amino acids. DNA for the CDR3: TGTGCCAGCACGGGGGGGCAGGCAAACTACAATGAGCAGTTCTTC. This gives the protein CASTGGQANYNEQFF.

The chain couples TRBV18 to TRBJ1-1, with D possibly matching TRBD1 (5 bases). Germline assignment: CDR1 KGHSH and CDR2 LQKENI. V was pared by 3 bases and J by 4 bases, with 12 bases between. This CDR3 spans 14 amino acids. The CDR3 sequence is CASSPELRGTEAFF. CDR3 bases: TGTGCCAGCTCACCCGAACTTAGGGGCACTGAAGCTTTCTTT.

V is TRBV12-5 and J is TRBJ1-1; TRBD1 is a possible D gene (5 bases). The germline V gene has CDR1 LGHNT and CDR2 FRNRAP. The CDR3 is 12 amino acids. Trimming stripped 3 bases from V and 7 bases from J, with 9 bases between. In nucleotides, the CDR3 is TGTGCTAGTGGTTTCCATCAGGGTGAAGCTTTCTTT. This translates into CASGFHQGEAFF.

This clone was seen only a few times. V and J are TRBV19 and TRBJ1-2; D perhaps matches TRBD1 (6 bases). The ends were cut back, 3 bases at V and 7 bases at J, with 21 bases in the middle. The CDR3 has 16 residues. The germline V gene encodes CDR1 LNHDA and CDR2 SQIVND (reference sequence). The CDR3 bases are TGTGCCAGTAGTATTCCCTCCCGACAGGATTTTCGTGGCTACACCTTC. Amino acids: CASSIPSRQDFRGYTF.

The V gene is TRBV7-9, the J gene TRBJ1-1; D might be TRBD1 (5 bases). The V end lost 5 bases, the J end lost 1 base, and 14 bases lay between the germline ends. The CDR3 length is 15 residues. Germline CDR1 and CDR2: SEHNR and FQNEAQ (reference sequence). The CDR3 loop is CASSVLGGANTEAFF. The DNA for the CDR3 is TGTGCCAGCAGCGTACTGGGCGGGGCGAACACTGAAGCTTTCTTT.

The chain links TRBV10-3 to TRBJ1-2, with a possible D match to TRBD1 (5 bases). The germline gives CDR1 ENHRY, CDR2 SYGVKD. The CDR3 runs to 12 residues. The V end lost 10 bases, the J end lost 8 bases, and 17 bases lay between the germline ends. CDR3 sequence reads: CATAEGGGGYTF. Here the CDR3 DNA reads TGTGCCACCGCAGAAGGCGGGGGAGGCTACACCTTC.

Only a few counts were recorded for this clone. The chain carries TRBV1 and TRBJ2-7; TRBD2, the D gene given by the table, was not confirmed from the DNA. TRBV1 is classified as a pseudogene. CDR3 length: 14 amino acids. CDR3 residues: CTSSQVDYLYEQYF. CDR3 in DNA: TGCACCAGCAGCCAAGTCGACTACCTCTACGAGCAGTACTTC.

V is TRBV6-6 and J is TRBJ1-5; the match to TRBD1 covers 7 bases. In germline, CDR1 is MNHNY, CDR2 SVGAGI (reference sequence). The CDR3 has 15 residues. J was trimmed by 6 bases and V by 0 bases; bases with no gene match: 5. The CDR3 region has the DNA TGTGCCAGCAGTTACTCCACAGGGGTTCGTCAGCCCCAGCATTTT. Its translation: CASSYSTGVRQPQHF.

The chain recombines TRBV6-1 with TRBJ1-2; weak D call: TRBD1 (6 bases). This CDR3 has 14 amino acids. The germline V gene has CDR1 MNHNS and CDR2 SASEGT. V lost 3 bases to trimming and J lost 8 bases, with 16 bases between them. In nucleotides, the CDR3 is TGTGCCAGCAGTGAGTGGGGGCAGGGGCAAGGCTACACCTTC. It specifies CASSEWGQGQGYTF.

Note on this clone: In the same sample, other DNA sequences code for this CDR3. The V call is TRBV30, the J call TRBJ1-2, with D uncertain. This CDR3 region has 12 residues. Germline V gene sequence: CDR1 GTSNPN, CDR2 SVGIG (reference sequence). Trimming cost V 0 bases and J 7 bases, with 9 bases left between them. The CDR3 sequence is CAWSVISSGYTF. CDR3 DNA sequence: TGTGCCTGGAGTGTAATATCGAGTGGCTACACCTTC.

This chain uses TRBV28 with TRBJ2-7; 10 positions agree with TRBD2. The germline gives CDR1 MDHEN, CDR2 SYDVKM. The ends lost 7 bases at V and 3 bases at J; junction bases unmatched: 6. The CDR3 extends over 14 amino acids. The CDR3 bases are TGTGCCAGCATGGCTAGCGGGAGTGACTACGAGCAGTACTTC. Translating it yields CASMASGSDYEQYF.

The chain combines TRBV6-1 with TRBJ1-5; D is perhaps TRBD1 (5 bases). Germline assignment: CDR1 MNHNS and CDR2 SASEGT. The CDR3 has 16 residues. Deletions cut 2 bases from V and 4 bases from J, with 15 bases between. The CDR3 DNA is TGTGCCAGCAGTGAAAAGGGGAAAGGGATTAATCAGCCCCAGCATTTT. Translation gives CASSEKGKGINQPQHF.

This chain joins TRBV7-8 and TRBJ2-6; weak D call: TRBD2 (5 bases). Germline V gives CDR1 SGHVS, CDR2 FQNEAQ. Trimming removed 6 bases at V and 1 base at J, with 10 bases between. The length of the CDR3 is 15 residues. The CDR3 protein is CASRRPGSGANVLTF. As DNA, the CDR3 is TGTGCCAGCAGGAGGCCGGGGTCTGGGGCCAACGTCCTGACTTTC.

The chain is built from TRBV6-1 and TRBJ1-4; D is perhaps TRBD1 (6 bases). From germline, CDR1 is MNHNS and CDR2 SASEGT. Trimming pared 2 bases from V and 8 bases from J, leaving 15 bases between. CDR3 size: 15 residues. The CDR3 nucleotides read TGTGCCAGCAGTGAAAGGGGGTTCCCGGTAGAAAAACTGTTTTTT. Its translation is CASSERGFPVEKLFF.

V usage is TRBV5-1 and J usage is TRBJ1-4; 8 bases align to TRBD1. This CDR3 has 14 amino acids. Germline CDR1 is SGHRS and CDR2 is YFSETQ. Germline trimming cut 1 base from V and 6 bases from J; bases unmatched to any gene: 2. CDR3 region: CASSLQGADEKLFF. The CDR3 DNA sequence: TGCGCCAGCAGCTTGCAGGGGGCGGATGAAAAACTGTTTTTT.

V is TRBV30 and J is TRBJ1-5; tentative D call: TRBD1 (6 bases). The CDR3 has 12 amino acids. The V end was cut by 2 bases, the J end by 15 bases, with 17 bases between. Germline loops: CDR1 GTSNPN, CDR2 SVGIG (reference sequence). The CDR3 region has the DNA TGTGCCTGGAGTTCACAGGGTAAGAGTTTGCATTTT. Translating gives CAWSSQGKSLHF.